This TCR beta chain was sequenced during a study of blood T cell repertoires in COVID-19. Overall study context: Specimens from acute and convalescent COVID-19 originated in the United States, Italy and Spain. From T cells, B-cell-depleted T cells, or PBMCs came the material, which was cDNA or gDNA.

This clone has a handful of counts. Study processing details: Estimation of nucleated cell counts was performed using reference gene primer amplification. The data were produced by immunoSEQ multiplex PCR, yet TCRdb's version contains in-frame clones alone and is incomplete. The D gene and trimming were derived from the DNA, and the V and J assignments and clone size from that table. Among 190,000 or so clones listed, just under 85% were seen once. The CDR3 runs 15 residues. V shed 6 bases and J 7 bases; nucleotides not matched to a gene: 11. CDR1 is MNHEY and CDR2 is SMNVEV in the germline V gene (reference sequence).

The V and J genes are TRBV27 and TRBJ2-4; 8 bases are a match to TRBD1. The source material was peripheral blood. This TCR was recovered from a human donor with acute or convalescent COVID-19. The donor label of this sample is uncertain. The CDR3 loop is CASSSGQGARNIQYF. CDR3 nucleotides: TGTGCCAGCAGCTCTGGGCAGGGGGCGCGGAACATTCAGTACTTC.